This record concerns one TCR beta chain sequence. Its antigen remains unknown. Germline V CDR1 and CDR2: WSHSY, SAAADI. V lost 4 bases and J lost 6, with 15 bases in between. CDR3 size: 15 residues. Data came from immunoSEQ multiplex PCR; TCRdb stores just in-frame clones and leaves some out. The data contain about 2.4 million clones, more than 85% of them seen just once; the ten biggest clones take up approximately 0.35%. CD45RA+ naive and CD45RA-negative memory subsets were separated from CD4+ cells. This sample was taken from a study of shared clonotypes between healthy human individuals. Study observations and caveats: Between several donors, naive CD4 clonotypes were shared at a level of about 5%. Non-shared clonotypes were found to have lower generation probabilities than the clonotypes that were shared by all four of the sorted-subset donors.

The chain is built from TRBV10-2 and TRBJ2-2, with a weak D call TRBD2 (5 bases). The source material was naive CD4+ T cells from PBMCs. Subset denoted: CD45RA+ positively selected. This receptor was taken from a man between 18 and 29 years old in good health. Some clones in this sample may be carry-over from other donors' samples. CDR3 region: CASSVVVGRAGELFF. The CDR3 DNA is TGCGCCAGCAGTGTTGTAGTAGGGCGGGCCGGGGAGCTGTTTTTT.